The rows below give T cell receptor beta chains drawn from one sample of a study of cytomegalovirus exposure and HLA in healthy donors. TCRdb's table, derived via immunoSEQ multiplex PCR, lists solely in-frame clones and lacks some. This table holds over 250,000 clones, roughly two thirds found once. Sequenced input: PBMCs. These receptors originate from a female donor in good health and CMV-seronegative. Each CDR3 is given with its conserved first and last residue. D genes are given only for firm matches. Only part of the rows carry a size: once, few, many, or a class if the clone is expanded.

TRBJ1-1 | . | . | TRBV5-1 | CASSLEGGGYTEAFF | TGCGCCAGCAGCTTGGAAGGGGGGGGGTACACTGAAGCTTTCTTT
TRBJ2-3 | . | TRBD2 | TRBV2 | CASSGEGDTQYF | TGTGCCAGCAGTGGGGAGGGAGATACGCAGTATTTT
TRBJ2-2 | . | TRBD1 | TRBV19 | CASSPTGVGTGELFF | TGTGCCAGTAGCCCGACAGGGGTAGGCACCGGGGAGCTGTTTTTT
TRBJ2-7 | . | TRBD1 | TRBV11-3 | CASSLRGTYEQYF | TGTGCCAGCAGCCTCAGGGGGACCTACGAGCAGTACTTC
TRBJ2-7 | . | . | TRBV10-3 | CAISVGAPTYEQYF | TGTGCCATCAGTGTGGGAGCGCCAACCTACGAGCAGTACTTC
TRBJ1-2 | few | . | TRBV27 | CAIAASYRDRYGYTF | TGTGCCATCGCCGCCTCTTACAGGGACCGCTATGGCTACACCTTC
TRBJ2-1 | . | TRBD2 | TRBV7-9 | CSSSFLAGGHNEQFF | TGTTCCAGCAGCTTCTTGGCGGGGGGTCACAATGAGCAGTTCTTC
TRBJ2-7 | . | TRBD2 | TRBV5-1 | CASSLTSGVPYEQYF | TGCGCCAGCAGCTTGACTAGCGGGGTCCCCTACGAGCAGTACTTC
TRBJ2-2 | few | TRBD2 | TRBV6-5 | CASTPREAGELFF | TGTGCCAGCACCCCACGGGAGGCCGGGGAGCTGTTTTTT
TRBJ1-1 | . | . | TRBV7-9 | CASSGGGIWDTEAFF | TGTGCCAGCTCCGGGGGGGGCATTTGGGACACTGAAGCTTTCTTT
TRBJ1-3 | . | . | TRBV6-5 | CASSAGNPRGNTIYF | TGTGCCAGCTCCGCGGGCAATCCCAGAGGAAACACCATATATTTT
TRBJ2-1 | . | TRBD1 | TRBV28 | CASSHGDRGRYNEQFF | TGTGCCAGCAGTCATGGGGACAGGGGACGGTACAATGAGCAGTTCTTC
TRBJ1-2 | . | TRBD1 | TRBV11-2 | CASSLGSGQGSGYTF | TGTGCCAGCAGCTTAGGGTCGGGACAGGGGAGCGGCTACACCTTC
TRBJ2-3 | once | . | TRBV6-5 | CASLRNPTDTQYF | TGTGCCAGCCTGCGAAATCCCACAGATACGCAGTATTTT
TRBJ2-7 | . | TRBD2 | TRBV28 | CASSLWREDAYEQYF | TGTGCCAGCAGTTTATGGCGGGAGGACGCCTACGAGCAGTACTTC
TRBJ2-2 | . | . | TRBV5-1 | CASIQAPNTGELFF | TGCGCCAGCATACAGGCCCCGAACACCGGGGAGCTGTTTTTT
TRBJ1-5 | . | TRBD1 | TRBV19 | CASSIDPYRGNQPQHF | TGTGCCAGTAGTATAGATCCATACAGGGGGAATCAGCCCCAGCATTTT
TRBJ2-3 | . | . | TRBV6-5 | CASISLSTDTQYF | TGTGCCAGTATCTCACTGAGCACAGATACGCAGTATTTT
TRBJ2-3 | . | TRBD1 | TRBV23-1 | CASSQSSGQGRSGWRTDTQYF | TGCGCCAGCAGTCAATCTTCGGGACAGGGGCGTTCGGGGTGGAGGACAGATACGCAGTATTTT
TRBJ2-7 | . | TRBD1 | TRBV10-1 | CASSDGGTGLNKYEQYF | TGCGCCAGCAGTGACGGCGGGACAGGGCTGAATAAGTACGAGCAGTACTTC
TRBJ1-5 | . | . | TRBV19 | CASSPGWGGGYQPQHF | TGTGCCAGTAGTCCGGGGTGGGGGGGCGGTTATCAGCCCCAGCATTTT
TRBJ1-2 | . | TRBD1 | TRBV7-2 | CASSSGQFDGYTF | TGTGCCAGCAGCTCGGGACAGTTTGACGGCTACACCTTC
TRBJ2-1 | . | . | TRBV2 | CASNPGDFPTYNEQFF | TGTGCCAGCAACCCTGGGGACTTTCCTACCTACAATGAGCAGTTCTTC
TRBJ2-7 | . | . | TRBV11-2 | CASSLQDAYEQYF | TGTGCCAGCAGCTTACAGGATGCCTACGAGCAGTACTTC
TRBJ2-1 | . | TRBD2 | TRBV6-4 | CASSDLAGGDEQFF | TGTGCCAGCAGTGATCTAGCGGGAGGCGATGAGCAGTTCTTC
TRBJ2-1 | . | . | TRBV28 | CASSFSSSYNEQFF | TGTGCCAGCAGTTTCTCTAGCTCCTACAATGAGCAGTTCTTC
TRBJ2-7 | . | . | TRBV25-1 | CASSERRLGKSEQYF | TGTGCCAGCAGTGAAAGGAGGTTGGGGAAAAGTGAGCAGTACTTC
TRBJ1-6 | . | . | TRBV30 | CAWSPLLMSGNSPLHF | TGTGCCTGGAGCCCTCTCCTCATGTCCGGGAATTCACCCCTCCACTTT
TRBJ1-2 | . | . | TRBV11-2 | CASSLTPGLVPNHYGYTF | TGTGCCAGCAGCTTAACCCCCGGACTTGTCCCCAATCACTATGGCTACACCTTC
TRBJ1-6 | . | . | TRBV21-1 | CASSKAKGRLHF | TGTGCCAGCAGCAAAGCTAAGGGGAGGCTCCACTTT
TRBJ1-5 | few | . | TRBV6-6 | CASKTPGDSNQPQHF | TGTGCCAGCAAAACCCCCGGTGATAGCAATCAGCCCCAGCATTTT
TRBJ2-7 | . | TRBD1 | TRBV4-1 | CASSQDLGTVPYEQYF | TGCGCCAGCAGCCAAGATCTGGGGACAGTTCCCTACGAGCAGTACTTC
TRBJ1-2 | . | . | TRBV10-2 | CASFAGGGYTF | TGCGCCAGTTTTGCGGGGGGTGGCTACACCTTC
TRBJ2-2 | few | TRBD2 | TRBV10-1 | CASSSGLAGGPGGELFF | TGCGCCAGCAGTTCGGGACTAGCGGGAGGGCCAGGCGGGGAGCTGTTTTTT
TRBJ2-3 | . | . | TRBV28 | CASSFNSPRDTQYF | TGTGCCAGCAGTTTTAACTCCCCGAGAGATACGCAGTATTTT
TRBJ2-1 | . | TRBD2 | TRBV6-1 | CASSPAGKGYNEQFF | TGTGCCAGCAGTCCAGCGGGAAAAGGCTACAATGAGCAGTTCTTC
TRBJ2-1 | . | . | TRBV30 | CAWSAVSYNEQFF | TGTGCCTGGAGTGCAGTCTCCTACAATGAGCAGTTCTTC
TRBJ1-2 | . | . | TRBV21-1 | CASSKWGTSEDYGYTF | TGTGCCAGCAGCAAGTGGGGCACCTCAGAGGACTATGGCTACACCTTC
TRBJ2-2 | . | TRBD2 | TRBV19 | CASSLGLAGTGELFF | TGTGCCAGTAGTCTGGGACTAGCGGGCACCGGGGAGCTGTTTTTT
TRBJ2-1 | few | TRBD2 | TRBV19 | CASQAGLAYRNEQFF | TGTGCCAGCCAGGCTGGACTAGCGTATCGCAATGAGCAGTTCTTC
TRBJ2-3 | once | TRBD2 | TRBV6-5 | CASGTRTTDTQYF | TGTGCCTCCGGGACTAGGACTACAGATACGCAGTATTTT
TRBJ1-3 | . | . | TRBV6-1 | CASRQSSGSTIYF | TGTGCCAGCAGACAGAGCTCTGGAAGCACCATATATTTT
TRBJ2-1 | . | . | TRBV5-1 | CASSLSPSSYNEQFF | TGCGCCAGCAGCTTGTCCCCGAGCTCCTACAATGAGCAGTTCTTC
TRBJ2-7 | . | TRBD2 | TRBV7-2 | CASSLQRGSYEQYF | TGTGCCAGCAGCTTGCAGCGGGGATCCTACGAGCAGTACTTC
TRBJ2-2 | . | . | TRBV7-3 | CASSLRSGRGTGELFF | TGTGCCAGCAGCTTACGGAGCGGCCGAGGGACCGGGGAGCTGTTTTTT
TRBJ1-2 | . | . | TRBV29-1 | CSVNRVDYGYTF | TGCAGCGTGAACAGGGTTGACTATGGCTACACCTTC
TRBJ2-7 | . | TRBD2 | TRBV11-2 | CASSPGLDSYEQYF | TGTGCCAGCAGCCCGGGACTAGACTCCTACGAGCAGTACTTC
TRBJ2-4 | . | TRBD2 | TRBV7-2 | CASSLQREEGIQYF | TGTGCCAGCAGCTTACAGCGGGAAGAGGGCATTCAGTACTTC
TRBJ2-7 | few | TRBD2 | TRBV6-1 | CASSGLLAGGPKWVEQYF | TGTGCCAGCAGTGGCCTGCTAGCGGGAGGGCCCAAATGGGTCGAGCAGTACTTC
TRBJ2-7 | . | TRBD1 | TRBV5-1 | CASSLGQGITYEQYF | TGCGCCAGCAGCTTGGGACAGGGGATAACCTACGAGCAGTACTTC
TRBJ1-2 | once | TRBD1 | TRBV4-1 | CASSQQTGVGTYGYTF | TGCGCCAGCAGCCAACAGACAGGGGTGGGAACCTATGGCTACACCTTC
TRBJ1-2 | . | . | TRBV19 | CASSPHSPRGYTF | TGTGCCAGTAGTCCCCACAGTCCCCGTGGCTACACCTTC
TRBJ2-1 | once | . | TRBV5-4 | CASSYPPSGSYNEQFF | TGTGCCAGCAGCTACCCCCCGTCGGGCTCCTACAATGAGCAGTTCTTC
TRBJ2-7 | . | TRBD2 | TRBV5-4 | CASSGGLSYEQYF | TGTGCCAGCAGCGGGGGACTATCCTACGAGCAGTACTTC